This T cell receptor beta chain was retrieved from a study of cytomegalovirus exposure and HLA in healthy donors. Study results and limitations: Later analysis found that TCR beta chains associated with HLA were more clonally expanded than other, equally common chains. An apparent linkage of common viral pathogens to several of the most significant clusters emerged in a later analysis.

Use of 60 Vbeta and 13 Jbeta primers characterized the PCR. Here immunoSEQ multiplex PCR was the method, and the copy in TCRdb shows in-frame clones only, minus some. The sample has some 88,000 clones, roughly three fifths seen once. The V end lost 1 base, the J end lost 1 base, and 16 bases lay between the germline ends. The CDR3 loop spans 17 amino acids. Per germline, CDR1 PRHDT and CDR2 FYEKMQ (reference sequence). This clone was detected only a few times. Its cognate antigen is unknown. Regarding donors, all were healthy bone marrow donors. This receptor was obtained from a woman in her thirties in good health and CMV-seronegative. The V and J genes are TRBV13 and TRBJ1-2, with D possibly being TRBD1 (6 bases). The source material was PBMCs. This chain's CDR3 is CASSLAGSDRINYGYTF. DNA for the CDR3: TGTGCCAGCAGCTTAGCGGGATCGGACAGAATTAACTATGGCTACACCTTC.